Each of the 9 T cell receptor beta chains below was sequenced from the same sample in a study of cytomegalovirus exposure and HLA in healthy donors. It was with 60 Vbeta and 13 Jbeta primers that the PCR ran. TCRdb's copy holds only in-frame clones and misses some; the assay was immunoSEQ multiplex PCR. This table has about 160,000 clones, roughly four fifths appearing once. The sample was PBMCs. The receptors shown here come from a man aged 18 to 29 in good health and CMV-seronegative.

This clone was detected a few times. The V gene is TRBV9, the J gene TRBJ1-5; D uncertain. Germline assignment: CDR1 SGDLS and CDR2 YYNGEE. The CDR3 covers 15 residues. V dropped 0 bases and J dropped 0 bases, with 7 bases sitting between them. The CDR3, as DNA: TGTGCCAGCAGCGTAGGCGGATTTAGCAATCAGCCCCAGCATTTT. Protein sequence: CASSVGGFSNQPQHF.

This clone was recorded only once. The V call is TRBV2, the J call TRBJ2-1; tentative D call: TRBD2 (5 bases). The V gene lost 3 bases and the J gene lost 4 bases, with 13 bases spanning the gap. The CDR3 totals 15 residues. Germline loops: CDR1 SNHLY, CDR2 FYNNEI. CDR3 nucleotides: TGTGCCAGCAGTGATGATGACTACAGTTACAATGAGCAGTTCTTC. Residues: CASSDDDYSYNEQFF.

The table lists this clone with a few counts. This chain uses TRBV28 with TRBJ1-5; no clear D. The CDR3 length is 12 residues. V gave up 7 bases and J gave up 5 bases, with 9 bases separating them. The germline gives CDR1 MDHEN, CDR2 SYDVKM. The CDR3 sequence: CASNRGYQPQHF. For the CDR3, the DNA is TGTGCCAGCAACCGAGGTTATCAGCCCCAGCATTTT.

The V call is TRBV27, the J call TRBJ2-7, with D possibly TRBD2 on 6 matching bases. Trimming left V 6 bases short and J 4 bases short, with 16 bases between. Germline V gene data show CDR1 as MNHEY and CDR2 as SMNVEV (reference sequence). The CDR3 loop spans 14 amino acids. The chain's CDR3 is CASSVGTPPYEQYF. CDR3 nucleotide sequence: TGTGCCAGCAGCGTCGGGACTCCACCTTACGAGCAGTACTTC.

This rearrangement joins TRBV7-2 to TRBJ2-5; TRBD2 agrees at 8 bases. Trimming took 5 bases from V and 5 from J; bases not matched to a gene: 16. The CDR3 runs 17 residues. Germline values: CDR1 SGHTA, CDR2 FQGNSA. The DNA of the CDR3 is TGTGCCAGCAGCCCCGGCCCTCACGGGGGGGCCTGGGAGACCCAGTACTTC. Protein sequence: CASSPGPHGGAWETQYF. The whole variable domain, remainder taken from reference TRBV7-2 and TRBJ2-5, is GAGVSQSPSNKVTEKGKDVELRCDPISGHTALYWYRQSLGQGLEFLIYFQGNSAPDKSGLPSDRFSAERTGGSVSTLTIQRTQQEDSAVYLCASSPGPHGGAWETQYFGPGTRLLVL.

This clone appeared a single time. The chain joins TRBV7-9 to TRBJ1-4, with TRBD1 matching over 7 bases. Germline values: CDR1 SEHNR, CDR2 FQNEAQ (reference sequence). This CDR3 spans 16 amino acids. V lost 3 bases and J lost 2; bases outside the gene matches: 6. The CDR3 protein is CASSFQLGGTNEKLFF. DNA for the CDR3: TGTGCCAGCAGCTTCCAACTAGGGGGCACTAATGAAAAACTGTTTTTT. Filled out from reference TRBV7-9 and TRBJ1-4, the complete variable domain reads DTGVSQNPRHKITKRGQNVTFRCDPISEHNRLYWYRQTLGQGPEFLTYFQNEAQLEKSRLLSDRFSAERPKGSFSTLEIQRTEQGDSAMYLCASSFQLGGTNEKLFFGSGTQLSVL.

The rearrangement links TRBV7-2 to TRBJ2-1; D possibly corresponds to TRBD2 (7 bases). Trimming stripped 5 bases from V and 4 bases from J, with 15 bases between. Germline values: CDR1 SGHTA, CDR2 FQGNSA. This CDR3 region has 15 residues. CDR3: CASSPGGQAYNEQFF. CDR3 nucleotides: TGTGCCAGCAGCCCCGGGGGGCAGGCGTACAATGAGCAGTTCTTC.

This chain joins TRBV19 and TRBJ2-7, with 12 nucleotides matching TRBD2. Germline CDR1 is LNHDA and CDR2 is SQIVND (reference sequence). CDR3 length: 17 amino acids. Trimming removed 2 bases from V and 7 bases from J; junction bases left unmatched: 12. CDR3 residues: CASSISPQLAGGLEQYF. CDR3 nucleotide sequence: TGTGCCAGTAGTATAAGCCCTCAACTAGCGGGAGGTCTGGAGCAGTACTTC.

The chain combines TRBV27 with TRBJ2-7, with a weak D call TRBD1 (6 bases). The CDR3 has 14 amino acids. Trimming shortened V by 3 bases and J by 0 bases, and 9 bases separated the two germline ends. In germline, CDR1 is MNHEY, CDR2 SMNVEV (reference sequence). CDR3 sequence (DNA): TGTGCCAGCAGTTTCGGGGACAACTCCTACGAGCAGTACTTC. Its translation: CASSFGDNSYEQYF.